This entry features one T cell receptor (beta chain) sequence. Antigen: not known. Primers for the PCR totalled 60 Vbeta and 13 Jbeta. Measured with immunoSEQ multiplex PCR; TCRdb has only the in-frame clones, and not every one. The sample's table shows around 120,000 clones. This sample is drawn from a study of cytomegalovirus exposure and HLA in healthy donors. General study results and limits: Later work showed greater clonal expansion in HLA-associated TCR beta chains than in equally common others.

Germline CDR1 and CDR2: GTSNPN and SVGIG (reference sequence). This CDR3 has 15 residues. V was shortened by 5 bases and J by 2 bases, with 16 bases between the two germline ends. The V and J genes are TRBV30 and TRBJ1-5; possible D gene TRBD1, 5 bases. The material sequenced was PBMCs. This clonotype originated in a man aged 45-65 years in good health and CMV-seronegative. The CDR3 bases are TGTGCCTGGGTGGGGGGAAGGTCGGGCAATCAGCCCCAGCATTTT. Its protein is CAWVGGRSGNQPQHF. Full variable domain (remainder filled in from reference TRBV30 and TRBJ1-5): SQTIHQWPATLVQPVGSPLSLECTVEGTSNPNLYWYRQAAGRGLQLLFYSVGIGQISSEVPQNLSASRPQDRQFILSSKKLLLSDSGFYLCAWVGGRSGNQPQHFGDGTRLSIL.